Presented here are 28 T cell receptor beta chains from one specimen sequenced in a study of shared clonotypes between healthy human individuals. Assay: immunoSEQ multiplex PCR; the TCRdb copy retains only in-frame clones and omits some. The sample carries over 2,000,000 clones, 90% to 95% recorded once. Cells designated naive CD8 were CD45RO-negative and were positively selected for CCR7, with terminally differentiated effector memory CD45RA+ cells excluded. Sample: naive CD8+ T cells from PBMCs. Source of these receptors: a man younger than 30 in good health. Some clones in this sample may be carry-over from other donors' samples.

The chain links TRBV2 to TRBJ2-7, with D hard to call. V gave up 0 bases and J gave up 1 base, with 13 bases separating them. The germline gives CDR1 SNHLY, CDR2 FYNNEI. This CDR3 comprises 16 residues. DNA of the CDR3: TGTGCCAGCAGTGAAGCGCTAGGCCCTGTTTCCTACGAGCAGTACTTC. This sequence encodes CASSEALGPVSYEQYF. The complete variable domain, with remaining parts taken from reference TRBV2 and TRBJ2-7, reads EPEVTQTPSHQVTQMGQEVILRCVPISNHLYFYWYRQILGQKVEFLVSFYNNEISEKSEIFDDQFSVERPDGSNFTLKIRSTKLEDSAMYFCASSEALGPVSYEQYFGPGTRLTVT.

The chain combines TRBV6-5 with TRBJ1-2; the match to TRBD1 covers 9 bases. Unmatched junction bases numbered 8, after V lost 9 bases and J lost 6 bases. This CDR3 region has 13 residues. Germline CDR1 reads MNHEY; CDR2 reads SVGAGI. The DNA of the CDR3 is TGTGCCAGTGGCCCTGGGACAGGGAATGGCTACACCTTC. Amino acid sequence: CASGPGTGNGYTF.

The chain couples TRBV9 to TRBJ2-1; TRBD2 matches at 13 bases. This CDR3 spans 21 amino acids. The V segment lost 0 bases and the J segment 0 bases; nucleotides outside the gene matches: 12. CDR1 SGDLS and CDR2 YYNGEE come from the germline V gene. In DNA, the CDR3 is TGTGCCAGCAGCGTAGGGATTGGGACTAGCGGGACCCCGAGCTCCTACAATGAGCAGTTCTTC. This translates into CASSVGIGTSGTPSSYNEQFF. Full variable domain (missing parts from reference TRBV9 and TRBJ2-1): DSGVTQTPKHLITATGQRVTLRCSPRSGDLSVYWYQQSLDQGLQFLIQYYNGEERAKGNILERFSAQQFPDLHSELNLSSLELGDSALYFCASSVGIGTSGTPSSYNEQFFGPGTRLTVL.

This chain connects TRBV28 to TRBJ2-7; D may match TRBD1 or TRBD2 (5 bases each). The CDR3 consists of 16 residues. Per the germline V gene, CDR1 is MDHEN and CDR2 is SYDVKM. V lost 4 bases and J 3 bases, leaving 19 bases between the germline ends. The CDR3 DNA sequence: TGTGCCAGCAGTTCCCCCGGGACGGTTTTCATCTACGAGCAGTACTTC. Amino acid sequence: CASSSPGTVFIYEQYF. The variable domain in full, completed from reference TRBV28 and TRBJ2-7, reads DVKVTQSSRYLVKRTGEKVFLECVQDMDHENMFWYRQDPGLGLRLIYFSYDVKMKEKGDIPEGYSVSREKKERFSLILESASTNQTSMYLCASSSPGTVFIYEQYFGPGTRLTVT.

The rearrangement joins TRBV7-6 to TRBJ2-3, with 10 bases aligning to TRBD2. V was clipped by 8 bases and J by 3 bases; unmatched bases: 11. Germline values: CDR1 SGHVS, CDR2 FNYEAQ. The CDR3 is made up of 16 amino acids. This chain's CDR3 is CASGHPLAGSTDTQYF. In nucleotides, the CDR3 is TGTGCCAGCGGACACCCACTAGCGGGAAGTACAGATACGCAGTATTTT.

The chain carries TRBV9 and TRBJ1-4; possible D gene TRBD1, 5 bases. This CDR3 is built from 17 residues. Trimming took 4 bases from V and 10 from J, leaving 26 bases between them. The germline CDR1 and CDR2 sequences are SGDLS and YYNGEE. CDR3 region: CASSTYAGLVAGGKLFF. CDR3 DNA: TGTGCCAGCAGCACATACGCCGGGCTGGTTGCGGGGGGAAAACTGTTTTTT.

This clone was picked up a small number of times. The chain recombines TRBV18 with TRBJ1-1; D call uncertain. The V end was cut by 3 bases, the J end by 7 bases, with 15 bases between. This CDR3 comprises 14 residues. Germline-derived CDR1 and CDR2 are KGHSH and LQKENI. CDR3 DNA: TGTGCCAGCTCACCCATTGTCGGAGGGCGTGAAGCTTTCTTT. The encoded protein is CASSPIVGGREAFF.

The chain uses TRBV30 and TRBJ2-5; D is unclear. The CDR3 is made up of 11 amino acids. CDR1 GTSNPN and CDR2 SVGIG come from the germline V gene (reference sequence). Trimming shortened V by 3 bases and J by 7 bases, and 9 bases separated the two germline ends. CDR3 DNA: TGTGCCTGGAGCCCCCCTGGGACCCAGTACTTC. As protein: CAWSPPGTQYF.

The chain links TRBV11-2 to TRBJ2-5; 7 bases align to TRBD1. The DNA end is a closer match to TRBJ2-7, so the J assignment may be wrong. Germline CDR1 reads SGHAT; CDR2 reads FQNNGV. This CDR3 has 14 amino acids. CDR3 nucleotides: TGTGCCAGCAGCTTAACCGACAGGGCCTACGAGCAGTACTTC. As protein: CASSLTDRAYEQYF.

The gene calls are TRBV7-2 and TRBJ2-7; D is possibly TRBD1 (5 bases). The V and J ends lost 6 bases and 4 bases respectively, with 16 bases between them. Germline V lookup: CDR1 SGHTA, CDR2 FQGNSA. This CDR3 has 14 residues. In DNA, the CDR3 is TGTGCCAGCAGGTACCCAGGGTTGGTTTACGAGCAGTACTTC. This translates into CASRYPGLVYEQYF.

The chain couples TRBV4-1 to TRBJ2-7; D ambiguous. From germline, CDR1 is MGHRA and CDR2 YSYEKL. Trimming took 1 base from V and 1 from J, leaving 11 bases between them. The CDR3 consists of 15 residues. In DNA, the CDR3 is TGCGCCAGCAGCCAAGGAGCATGGAGTTCCTACGAGCAGTACTTC. Protein: CASSQGAWSSYEQYF.

A single count supports this clone. The chain recombines TRBV6-1 with TRBJ1-2; possibly TRBD1 for D (5 bases). The CDR3 runs 13 residues. Trimming took 8 bases from V and 4 from J, leaving 14 bases between them. Germline CDR1 MNHNS, CDR2 SASEGT. The CDR3 spells CASRLTAFYGYTF. The CDR3 DNA reads TGTGCCAGCCGACTGACAGCGTTCTATGGCTACACCTTC.

The rearrangement links TRBV5-1 to TRBJ2-7, with a tentative D call TRBD1 (5 bases). V was clipped by 0 bases and J by 1 base, with 11 bases between them. The CDR3 length is 15 residues. From germline, CDR1 is SGHRS and CDR2 YFSETQ. CDR3 region: CASSLAAGHSYEQYF. The CDR3 DNA reads as TGCGCCAGCAGCTTGGCGGCAGGGCATTCCTACGAGCAGTACTTC.

The genes are TRBV27 and TRBJ2-3, with D uncertain. Trimming removed 2 bases from V and 6 bases from J, with 9 bases in between. Germline V CDR1 and CDR2: MNHEY, SMNVEV (reference sequence). The CDR3 is 13 residues long. CDR3 region: CASSLLRVDTQYF. The DNA of the CDR3 is TGTGCCAGCAGTTTACTACGAGTCGATACGCAGTATTTT.

The chain carries TRBV7-9 and TRBJ1-2; D unclear. Trimming removed 1 base from V and 8 bases from J, with 14 bases in between. Germline V gene data show CDR1 as SEHNR and CDR2 as FQNEAQ (reference sequence). The CDR3 runs 14 residues. The CDR3 region is CASSLVPAAEGYTF. CDR3 coding DNA: TGTGCCAGCAGCTTAGTACCGGCCGCGGAAGGCTACACCTTC. Full variable domain (outside the CDR3, taken from reference TRBV7-9 and TRBJ1-2): DTGVSQNPRHKITKRGQNVTFRCDPISEHNRLYWYRQTLGQGPEFLTYFQNEAQLEKSRLLSDRFSAERPKGSFSTLEIQRTEQGDSAMYLCASSLVPAAEGYTFGSGTRLTVV.

This chain joins TRBV7-9 and TRBJ2-3; the match to TRBD2 covers 9 bases. Germline trimming cut 2 bases from V and 5 bases from J; bases unmatched to any gene: 5. Germline-derived CDR1 and CDR2 are SEHNR and FQNEAQ (reference sequence). The CDR3 extends over 15 amino acids. The CDR3, as DNA: TGTGCCAGCAGCTTACTAGCGGGAATCGAAGATACGCAGTATTTT. As protein: CASSLLAGIEDTQYF.

The chain couples TRBV5-1 to TRBJ1-4, with 9 positions matching TRBD1. J lost 4 bases, V lost 4 bases, and 8 bases had no gene match. Germline assignment: CDR1 SGHRS and CDR2 YFSETQ. This CDR3 comprises 16 residues. The DNA of the CDR3 is TGCGCCAGCAGCATAACCGGGACAGGGATTAATGAAAAACTGTTTTTT. Translating gives CASSITGTGINEKLFF.

DNA of the CDR3: TGCGCCAGCAGCCCAAGTGCACTAGCGGCTTACAATGAGCAGTTCTTC. This codes for CASSPSALAAYNEQFF. The V call is TRBV4-3, the J call TRBJ2-1; 8 positions match TRBD2. The germline V gene has CDR1 LGHNA and CDR2 YSLEER. This CDR3 is built from 16 residues. V trimming: 4 bases; J trimming: 4 bases; junction bases outside the gene matches: 9.

This clone was recorded only once. This chain uses TRBV30 with TRBJ1-5, with a possible D match to TRBD1 (5 bases). Germline V gives CDR1 GTSNPN, CDR2 SVGIG (reference sequence). The CDR3 runs 15 residues. The V gene lost 2 bases and the J gene lost 0 bases, with 11 bases spanning the gap. The CDR3 spells CAWSPREYSNQPQHF. The CDR3 DNA reads as TGTGCCTGGAGTCCCAGGGAATATAGCAATCAGCCCCAGCATTTT.

The chain employs TRBV7-9 and TRBJ2-1; 7 nucleotides line up with TRBD1. V was clipped by 1 base and J by 2 bases; unmatched bases: 8. The CDR3 covers 17 residues. CDR1 and CDR2 (germline): SEHNR, FQNEAQ (reference sequence). CDR3 in amino acids: CASSLEDRSYTYNEQFF. The CDR3 coding sequence is TGTGCCAGCAGCTTAGAGGACAGGTCCTACACCTACAATGAGCAGTTCTTC.

The chain has TRBV7-9 and TRBJ1-2; possible D gene TRBD1, 6 bases. Germline V lookup: CDR1 SEHNR, CDR2 FQNEAQ (reference sequence). V lost 7 bases, J lost 8 bases, and 20 bases lay in between. This CDR3 is 14 amino acids long. CDR3 region: CASTRKGVQGGYTF. The CDR3, as DNA: TGTGCCAGCACCCGAAAGGGGGTCCAGGGCGGCTACACCTTC.

The chain carries TRBV11-2 and TRBJ2-5; 10 nucleotides line up with TRBD2. In germline, CDR1 is SGHAT, CDR2 FQNNGV. With V trimmed by 2 bases and J by 5 bases, 8 bases remained unmatched. This CDR3 has 16 residues. CDR3 DNA: TGTGCCAGCAGCTTAAGAGCTAGCGGGAGACGGGAGACCCAGTACTTC. Residues: CASSLRASGRRETQYF.

The chain has TRBV29-1 and TRBJ2-3; 11 nucleotides match TRBD2. V was clipped by 5 bases and J by 6 bases; unmatched bases: 16. Per germline, CDR1 SQVTM and CDR2 ANQGSEA. CDR3 length: 17 residues. CDR3 amino acids: CSVSGASGRTTHDTQYF. CDR3 nucleotides: TGCAGCGTTTCTGGGGCTAGCGGGAGGACAACACATGATACGCAGTATTTT.

J is TRBJ2-7 and V is TRBV9; maybe TRBD2 (5 bases). Germline V gene data show CDR1 as SGDLS and CDR2 as YYNGEE. V was clipped by 4 bases and J by 6 bases, with 14 bases between them. The length of the CDR3 is 13 residues. In DNA form, the CDR3 reads TGTGCCAGCAGCCCGACTCGGGCGGGCGAGCAGTACTTC. Translating gives CASSPTRAGEQYF.

Concerning this clone itself: Other DNA sequences in this specimen translate into the identical CDR3. The chain uses TRBV13 and TRBJ1-1, with a weak D call TRBD1 (5 bases). The germline gives CDR1 PRHDT, CDR2 FYEKMQ (reference sequence). The V gene lost 4 bases and the J gene lost 1 base, with 7 bases spanning the gap. The CDR3 has 13 residues. CDR3 residues: CASSSGGNTEAFF. The CDR3 DNA sequence: TGTGCCAGCAGCTCCGGGGGGAACACTGAAGCTTTCTTT.

The chain combines TRBV10-1 with TRBJ1-2; TRBD1 matches at 9 bases. Germline V gives CDR1 WNHNN, CDR2 SYGVQD (reference sequence). The CDR3 runs to 13 residues. V shed 5 bases and J 7 bases; nucleotides not matched to a gene: 5. The CDR3 nucleotides are TGCGCCAGCAGTTCCGACAGGGGGTCTGGCTACACCTTC. Protein sequence: CASSSDRGSGYTF.

The CDR3, as DNA: TGTGCCAGCAGCGTGGACAGGGGTTCCAATCAGCCCCAGCATTTT. Amino acids: CASSVDRGSNQPQHF. This chain connects TRBV5-4 to TRBJ1-5, with 9 bases aligning to TRBD1. This CDR3 has 15 residues. V dropped 4 bases and J dropped 3; count of bases not matched to a gene: 5. Looked up from germline, CDR1 is SGHNT and CDR2 is YYREEE (reference sequence).

This sequence joins TRBV10-2 and TRBJ2-1; unclear D gene. The germline V gene encodes CDR1 WSHSY and CDR2 SAAADI. Trimming pared 0 bases from V and 7 bases from J, leaving 4 bases between. The CDR3 is 12 amino acids. The CDR3 region has the DNA TGCGCCAGCAGTGAGTCGAGGAATGAGCAGTTCTTC. Protein: CASSESRNEQFF.